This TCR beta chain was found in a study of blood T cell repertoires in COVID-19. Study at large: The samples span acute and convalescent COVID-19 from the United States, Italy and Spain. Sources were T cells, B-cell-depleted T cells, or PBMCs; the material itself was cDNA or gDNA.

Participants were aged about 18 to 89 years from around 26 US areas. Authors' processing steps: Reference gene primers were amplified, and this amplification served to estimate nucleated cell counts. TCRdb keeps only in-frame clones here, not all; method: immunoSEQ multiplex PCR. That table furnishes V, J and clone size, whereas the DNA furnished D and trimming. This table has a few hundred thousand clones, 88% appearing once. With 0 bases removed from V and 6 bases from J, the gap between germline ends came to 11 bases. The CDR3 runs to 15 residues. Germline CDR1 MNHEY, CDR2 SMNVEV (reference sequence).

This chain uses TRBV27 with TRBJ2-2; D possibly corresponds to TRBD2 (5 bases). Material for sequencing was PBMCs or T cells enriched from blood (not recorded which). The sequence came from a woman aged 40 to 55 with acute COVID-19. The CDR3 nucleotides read TGTGCCAGCAGTTTATCCAGACGGGGTCCCGGGGAGCTGTTTTTT. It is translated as CASSLSRRGPGELFF.